This is a list of T cell receptor beta chains from one sample in a study of T cells after yellow fever vaccination. TCRdb re-called the 5' RACE reads through MiXCR, storing one row per CDR3 protein. This sample has some 670,000 distinct CDR3 sequences; around an eighth occur once, and the top ten carry about 16%. This material consisted of PBMCs, taken on the day of the yellow fever booster vaccination. The receptors were gathered from a man younger than 40 who received the YFV17D yellow fever vaccine. The CDR3 runs from the conserved cysteine through the conserved F or W. The order of the fields is V gene, J gene, D gene, clone size, CDR3 length, CDR3 DNA, CDR3 protein. A D gene is named only where the DNA matches it firmly. The size of a clone is reported for some rows only, either as once, few or many, or as a class for expanded clones.

v_gene: TRBV7-8; j_gene: TRBJ2-2; d_gene: NA; abundance: NA; len: 17; CDR3nt: TGTGCCAGCAGCAGACTAACGGACACCCGATACACCGGGGAGCTGTTTTTT; CDR3aa: CASSRLTDTRYTGELFF
v_gene: TRBV20-1; j_gene: TRBJ2-1; d_gene: TRBD2; abundance: few; len: 15; CDR3nt: TGCAGTGCTAGAGTGTCTAGCGGGAGTGACAATGAGCAGTTCTTC; CDR3aa: CSARVSSGSDNEQFF
v_gene: TRBV11-2; j_gene: TRBJ2-3; d_gene: NA; abundance: few; len: 14; CDR3nt: TGTGCCAGCAGCGAAGAAAGAGCGGTCGATACGCAGTATTTT; CDR3aa: CASSEERAVDTQYF
v_gene: TRBV29-1; j_gene: TRBJ2-1; d_gene: NA; abundance: many; len: 11; CDR3nt: TGCAGCGTTGAGAACTACAATGAGCAGTTCTTC; CDR3aa: CSVENYNEQFF
v_gene: TRBV27; j_gene: TRBJ2-1; d_gene: NA; abundance: few; len: 15; CDR3nt: TGTGCCAGCAGTTTAGGGACTGCCCTCGGGAATGAGCAGTTCTTC; CDR3aa: CASSLGTALGNEQFF
v_gene: TRBV20-1; j_gene: TRBJ2-5; d_gene: TRBD1; abundance: few; len: 14; CDR3nt: TGCAGTGTTCACCAGGACAGGCACCAAGAGACCCAGTACTTC; CDR3aa: CSVHQDRHQETQYF
v_gene: TRBV5-1; j_gene: TRBJ1-2; d_gene: TRBD1; abundance: few; len: 15; CDR3nt: TGCGCCAGCAGCTTGGCCGGAGGGGGCGCGGATGGCTACACCTTC; CDR3aa: CASSLAGGGADGYTF
v_gene: TRBV10-3; j_gene: TRBJ1-4; d_gene: NA; abundance: NA; len: 13; CDR3nt: TGTGCCATGCAACGGGACTTTGGGGAAAAACTGTTTTTT; CDR3aa: CAMQRDFGEKLFF
v_gene: TRBV7-2; j_gene: TRBJ1-5; d_gene: TRBD1; abundance: many; len: 13; CDR3nt: TGTGCCAGCAGCGGTTACAGGGGTCAGCCCCAGCATTTT; CDR3aa: CASSGYRGQPQHF
v_gene: TRBV11-2; j_gene: TRBJ1-1; d_gene: NA; abundance: few; len: 13; CDR3nt: TGTGCCAGCAGCTTAGGGGACCTATCTAAAGCTTTCTTT; CDR3aa: CASSLGDLSKAFF
v_gene: TRBV28; j_gene: TRBJ2-5; d_gene: NA; abundance: many; len: 11; CDR3nt: TGTGCCAGCAGCCAGACTTGGACCCAGTACTTC; CDR3aa: CASSQTWTQYF
v_gene: TRBV6-2/TRBV6-3; j_gene: TRBJ2-1; d_gene: NA; abundance: NA; len: 12; CDR3nt: TGTGCCAGCAGTTTCACGACTACCTGGGCGTTCTTC; CDR3aa: CASSFTTTWAFF
v_gene: TRBV15; j_gene: TRBJ2-7; d_gene: TRBD2; abundance: many; len: 16; CDR3nt: TGTGCCACCAGCAGAGTGGGACTAGCGGGATCTCGTGAGCAGTACTTC; CDR3aa: CATSRVGLAGSREQYF
v_gene: TRBV5-1; j_gene: TRBJ2-1; d_gene: TRBD2; abundance: few; len: 19; CDR3nt: TGCGCCAGCAGCTTGACTAGCGGGAGTGGAGCGCAGTCCTACAATGAGCAGTTCTTC; CDR3aa: CASSLTSGSGAQSYNEQFF
v_gene: TRBV7-9; j_gene: TRBJ2-1; d_gene: NA; abundance: NA; len: 16; CDR3nt: TGTGCCAGCAGCTTAGCGGCGGGTAAATCCTACAATGAGCAGTTCTTC; CDR3aa: CASSLAAGKSYNEQFF
v_gene: TRBV7-9; j_gene: TRBJ1-4; d_gene: TRBD1; abundance: few; len: 17; CDR3nt: TGTGCCAGCAGCTTAGGGGCCAGGGGGCCGAGTAATGAAAAACTGTTTTTT; CDR3aa: CASSLGARGPSNEKLFF
v_gene: TRBV28; j_gene: TRBJ2-3; d_gene: TRBD2; abundance: NA; len: 16; CDR3nt: TGTGCCAGCAGTCCCAGCGGGAGGGGGGAACCAGATACGCAGTATTTT; CDR3aa: CASSPSGRGEPDTQYF
v_gene: TRBV27; j_gene: TRBJ1-5; d_gene: NA; abundance: few; len: 13; CDR3nt: TGTGCCAGCAGTTTCTCGACAGACCAGGCCCAGCATTTT; CDR3aa: CASSFSTDQAQHF
v_gene: TRBV5-1; j_gene: TRBJ2-3; d_gene: NA; abundance: NA; len: 15; CDR3nt: TGCGCCAGCAGCGTCCCACTAGAGTTGACAGATACGCAGTATTTT; CDR3aa: CASSVPLELTDTQYF
v_gene: TRBV2; j_gene: TRBJ2-2; d_gene: NA; abundance: NA; len: 13; CDR3nt: TGTGCCACTTCCTTGGGGGTCGGCGGGGAGCTGTTTTTT; CDR3aa: CATSLGVGGELFF
v_gene: TRBV5-1; j_gene: TRBJ2-3; d_gene: NA; abundance: few; len: 17; CDR3nt: TGCGCCAGCAGCTTGAGGGAAGGGGTGGAAGGAACAGATACGCAGTATTTT; CDR3aa: CASSLREGVEGTDTQYF
v_gene: TRBV30; j_gene: TRBJ2-1; d_gene: NA; abundance: NA; len: 14; CDR3nt: TGTGCTTCCCACCTTAGCAGCTCCTACAATGAGCAGTTCTTC; CDR3aa: CASHLSSSYNEQFF
v_gene: TRBV18; j_gene: TRBJ1-1; d_gene: NA; abundance: few; len: 16; CDR3nt: TGTGCCAGCTCACCAAAGGACGCATTCCCGAGCACTGAAGCTTTCTTT; CDR3aa: CASSPKDAFPSTEAFF
v_gene: TRBV10-3; j_gene: TRBJ2-6; d_gene: NA; abundance: few; len: 19; CDR3nt: TGTGCCATCAGCCTTCACAAGGGGGCGGGGGACTCTGGGGCCAACGTCCTGACTTTC; CDR3aa: CAISLHKGAGDSGANVLTF
v_gene: TRBV6-1; j_gene: TRBJ2-7; d_gene: TRBD1; abundance: NA; len: 17; CDR3nt: TGTGCCAGCAGTCTAGGGATGCGGACAGGGGGTTCCTACGAGCAGTACTTC; CDR3aa: CASSLGMRTGGSYEQYF
v_gene: TRBV5-1; j_gene: TRBJ1-2; d_gene: TRBD1; abundance: NA; len: 14; CDR3nt: TGCGCCAGCAGTCTGACAGGGCCCTCGGATGGCTACACCTTC; CDR3aa: CASSLTGPSDGYTF
v_gene: TRBV25-1; j_gene: TRBJ1-1; d_gene: NA; abundance: NA; len: 11; CDR3nt: TGTGCCAGCAGTGAAACCACTGAAGCTTTCTTT; CDR3aa: CASSETTEAFF
v_gene: TRBV29-1; j_gene: TRBJ2-7; d_gene: TRBD2; abundance: few; len: 13; CDR3nt: TGCAGCGTCGTAGCGGGAGCAATCTACGAGCAGTACTTC; CDR3aa: CSVVAGAIYEQYF
v_gene: TRBV7-2; j_gene: TRBJ2-1; d_gene: TRBD2; abundance: NA; len: 16; CDR3nt: TGTGCCAGCAGCTACTTAGCGGGATGGGGGGACAATGAGCAGTTCTTC; CDR3aa: CASSYLAGWGDNEQFF
v_gene: TRBV7-8; j_gene: TRBJ1-6; d_gene: NA; abundance: NA; len: 15; CDR3nt: TGTGCCAGCAGCTTCTACCAGGAATTGGGTTCACCCCTCCACTTT; CDR3aa: CASSFYQELGSPLHF
v_gene: TRBV5-5; j_gene: TRBJ2-3; d_gene: TRBD1; abundance: NA; len: 15; CDR3nt: TGTGCCAGCAGCTTCAGGGGGTGGCGTACAGATACGCAGTATTTT; CDR3aa: CASSFRGWRTDTQYF
v_gene: TRBV30; j_gene: TRBJ2-5; d_gene: NA; abundance: many; len: 12; CDR3nt: TGTGCCTGGAGTGTACAGGGAGAGACCCAGTACTTC; CDR3aa: CAWSVQGETQYF
v_gene: TRBV6-2/TRBV6-3; j_gene: TRBJ1-1; d_gene: NA; abundance: NA; len: 17; CDR3nt: TGTGCCAGCAAACGCCCCCAGATTTCTTCCCCAAACACTGAAGCTTTCTTT; CDR3aa: CASKRPQISSPNTEAFF
v_gene: TRBV28; j_gene: TRBJ2-7; d_gene: TRBD2; abundance: NA; len: 15; CDR3nt: TGTGCCAGCAGTTTATCCGGGACTACCATATACGAGCAGTACTTC; CDR3aa: CASSLSGTTIYEQYF
v_gene: TRBV20-1; j_gene: TRBJ2-7; d_gene: TRBD2; abundance: few; len: 15; CDR3nt: TGCAGTGCAACCGGACTAGCGGGAGAAAGCTACGAGCAGTACTTC; CDR3aa: CSATGLAGESYEQYF
v_gene: TRBV7-7; j_gene: TRBJ2-1; d_gene: NA; abundance: NA; len: 13; CDR3nt: TGTGCTAGCAGCTTAGTCCTACTGGATCGGCAGTTCTTC; CDR3aa: CASSLVLLDRQFF
v_gene: TRBV29-1; j_gene: TRBJ1-2; d_gene: NA; abundance: many; len: 13; CDR3nt: TGCAGCATCCCCCTAGGGGCCGGCTATGGCTACACCTTC; CDR3aa: CSIPLGAGYGYTF
v_gene: TRBV19; j_gene: TRBJ1-5; d_gene: TRBD1; abundance: many; len: 15; CDR3nt: TGTGCCAGTAGCCGACAGGGGGATTTCAATCAGCCCCAGCATTTT; CDR3aa: CASSRQGDFNQPQHF
v_gene: TRBV18; j_gene: TRBJ2-3; d_gene: TRBD1; abundance: NA; len: 16; CDR3nt: TGTGCCAGCTCACCACGTCCGGGACAGATAGGGGATACGCAGTATTTT; CDR3aa: CASSPRPGQIGDTQYF
v_gene: TRBV9; j_gene: TRBJ2-7; d_gene: TRBD2; abundance: NA; len: 16; CDR3nt: TGTGCCAGCAGCCCCTCACTAGCGGCGAGCTCCTACGAGCAGTACTTC; CDR3aa: CASSPSLAASSYEQYF
v_gene: TRBV7-2; j_gene: TRBJ1-2; d_gene: NA; abundance: NA; len: 14; CDR3nt: TGTGCCAGCAGCCCACAATCGGATAACTATGGCTACACCTTC; CDR3aa: CASSPQSDNYGYTF
v_gene: TRBV20-1; j_gene: TRBJ2-5; d_gene: NA; abundance: NA; len: 11; CDR3nt: TGCAGTGCGCCCTGGCGGGGGACCCAGTACTTC; CDR3aa: CSAPWRGTQYF
v_gene: TRBV6-1; j_gene: TRBJ1-2; d_gene: NA; abundance: NA; len: 14; CDR3nt: TGTGCCAGCAGACCCCAGGGCCCGGGCTATGGCTACACCTTC; CDR3aa: CASRPQGPGYGYTF
v_gene: TRBV20-1; j_gene: TRBJ2-1; d_gene: NA; abundance: many; len: 12; CDR3nt: TGCAGTGTGCCAGCGGGTTACAATGAGCAGTTCTTC; CDR3aa: CSVPAGYNEQFF
v_gene: TRBV20-1; j_gene: TRBJ2-7; d_gene: TRBD1; abundance: few; len: 15; CDR3nt: TGCAGTGCTAGAAACCCGACAGGGGGACTTTACGAGCAGTACTTC; CDR3aa: CSARNPTGGLYEQYF
v_gene: TRBV6-1; j_gene: TRBJ2-5; d_gene: NA; abundance: few; len: 14; CDR3nt: TGTGCCAGCAGTCCGGGACACCAACAAGAGACCCAGTACTTC; CDR3aa: CASSPGHQQETQYF
v_gene: TRBV7-6; j_gene: TRBJ2-7; d_gene: NA; abundance: NA; len: 14; CDR3nt: TGTGCCAGCAGGTTTTATCCGGGTCTGGGAGAGCAGTACTTC; CDR3aa: CASRFYPGLGEQYF
v_gene: TRBV5-1; j_gene: TRBJ2-2; d_gene: TRBD1; abundance: many; len: 14; CDR3nt: TGCGCCAGCCGGGACAGGGCGAACACCGGGGAGCTGTTTTTT; CDR3aa: CASRDRANTGELFF
v_gene: TRBV2; j_gene: TRBJ2-6; d_gene: NA; abundance: NA; len: 12; CDR3nt: TGTGCCAGGGGCGGTGGGGCCAACGTCCTGACTTTC; CDR3aa: CARGGGANVLTF
v_gene: TRBV5-6; j_gene: TRBJ2-7; d_gene: TRBD2; abundance: NA; len: 15; CDR3nt: TGTGCCAGCAGCTCGGTGGGGGGAGGGCCCTACGAGCAGTACTTC; CDR3aa: CASSSVGGGPYEQYF
v_gene: TRBV27; j_gene: TRBJ1-2; d_gene: TRBD1; abundance: few; len: 14; CDR3nt: TGTGCCAGTCGGACGAATCAGGGGGACTATGGCTACACCTTC; CDR3aa: CASRTNQGDYGYTF